The source of this T cell receptor (beta chain) is a study of early T cells in non-severe SARS-CoV-2 infection. TCRdb re-called the 5' RACE reads through MiXCR, storing one row per CDR3 protein. Of 99,000 or so distinct CDR3 sequences detected, roughly 17% appear once; the ten largest clones hold roughly 1.3%. The CDR3 sequence is 16 residues long. The V and J ends lost 0 bases and 3 bases respectively, with 12 bases between them. Germline V lookup: CDR1 SGHTA, CDR2 FQGNSA. The TCR sequence derives from an adult who was a healthcare worker with PCR-confirmed SARS-CoV-2 infection or an uninfected control (not recorded which). The chain recombines TRBV7-2 with TRBJ1-5; D unclear. The sequenced material came from whole blood. The CDR3 region is CASSLAGFYNNQPQHF. CDR3 DNA: TGTGCCAGCAGCTTAGCGGGTTTTTATAACAATCAGCCCCAGCATTTT.